The 12 T cell receptor beta chains reported below all come from one sample, sequenced in a study of T-cell memory formation after mild COVID-19. TCRdb analysed the 5' RACE reads with MiXCR anew, one entry per CDR3 protein. This table has a few hundred thousand distinct CDR3 sequences, roughly 14% appearing once. Input material: PBMCs or a T cell subset sorted from them (not recorded which). The receptors come from a man aged 18 to 35 who had mild COVID-19 (a few samples of this study predate the infection). Cell type and time point are not known.

A few counts support this clonotype. The V and J genes are TRBV6-1 and TRBJ1-1; 9 bases line up with TRBD1. The CDR3 is made up of 15 amino acids. CDR1 is MNHNS, CDR2 SASEGT, per germline. V was pared by 2 bases and J by 4 bases, with 5 bases of the junction left unmatched. The CDR3 region has the DNA TGTGCCAGCAGTGAATATGGGACAGGGTTCACTGAAGCTTTCTTT. This codes for CASSEYGTGFTEAFF.

This clonotype has just a few counts. This chain joins TRBV12-3 or TRBV12-4 and TRBJ2-1, with 7 nucleotides matching TRBD2. The CDR3 covers 16 residues. V trimming: 5 bases; J trimming: 5 bases; junction bases outside the gene matches: 12. The CDR3 nucleotides read TGTGCCAGCAGTCCCCGGGGAGCGGGGACCAACAATGAGCAGTTCTTC. Residues: CASSPRGAGTNNEQFF.

This clonotype was seen more than once but under ten times. The rearrangement joins TRBV11-3 to TRBJ2-3, with 9 bases aligning to TRBD2. Germline V lookup: CDR1 SGHNT, CDR2 YENEEA. There are 15 residues in the CDR3. The V gene end was trimmed by 5 bases and the J gene end by 4 bases; junction bases not matched to a gene: 7. CDR3: CASSGGLASSDTQYF. CDR3 DNA: TGTGCCAGCAGCGGGGGACTAGCCAGTTCAGATACGCAGTATTTT.

This clonotype was detected ten times or more. The J gene is TRBJ2-7, the V gene TRBV6-2 or TRBV6-3, with unresolved D. The V end lost 6 bases, the J end lost 4 bases, and 13 bases lay between the germline ends. This CDR3 spans 13 amino acids. CDR1 is MNHEY and CDR2 is SVGEGT in the germline V gene. The CDR3 is CASSQTDAYEQYV. DNA for the CDR3: TGTGCCAGCAGCCAGACCGACGCTTACGAGCAGTACGTC.

The rearrangement links TRBV7-9 to TRBJ1-2; D not resolved. The CDR3 totals 10 residues. The V end was cut by 6 bases, the J end by 6 bases, with 5 bases between. The germline V gene encodes CDR1 SEHNR and CDR2 FQNEAQ (reference sequence). The CDR3 region has the DNA TGTGCCAGCAGTGAAGATGGCTACACCTTC. Amino acids: CASSEDGYTF.

The chain combines TRBV7-9 with TRBJ2-2; tentatively, D is TRBD2 (6 bases). The germline CDR1 and CDR2 sequences are SEHNR and FQNEAQ (reference sequence). This CDR3 region has 14 residues. Trimming took 4 bases from V and 6 from J, leaving 12 bases between them. CDR3: CASSSRLVPGELFF. DNA of the CDR3: TGTGCCAGCAGCTCAAGACTAGTACCCGGGGAGCTGTTTTTT.

This clonotype has a count of ten or more. The gene calls are TRBV4-2 and TRBJ2-3; a weak D match, TRBD2 (5 bases). The V gene's germline CDR1 is LGHNA and CDR2 YNFKEQ. Trimming took off 4 bases at V and 6 bases at J, with 14 bases between the two ends. The CDR3 loop spans 14 amino acids. The CDR3, as DNA: TGTGCCAGCAGCCCCCGGCCGGGGTTCGATACGCAGTATTTT. This encodes CASSPRPGFDTQYF.

The chain couples TRBV5-1 to TRBJ2-7; D could derive from TRBD1 or TRBD2 (5 bases each). The CDR3 extends over 14 amino acids. The germline V gene has CDR1 SGHRS and CDR2 YFSETQ. V shed 1 base and J shed 3 bases, with 11 bases lying between them. The CDR3 DNA reads as TGCGCCAGCAGCTTGTCCGGGGCAGGCTACGAGCAGTACTTC. It codes for CASSLSGAGYEQYF.

V usage is TRBV20-1 and J usage is TRBJ1-3; no definite D call. This CDR3 has 13 amino acids. V lost 6 bases, J lost 0 bases, and 9 bases lay in between. Germline-derived CDR1 and CDR2 are DFQATT and SNEGSKA (reference sequence). This chain's CDR3 is CSAGRDSGNTIYF. In DNA, the CDR3 is TGCAGTGCCGGGAGGGACTCTGGAAACACCATATATTTT.

CDR3 amino acids: CASSSGRSGANVLTF. CDR3 coding DNA: TGTGCCAGCTCTTCCGGGCGATCTGGGGCCAACGTCCTGACTTTC. The chain carries TRBV18 and TRBJ2-6, with no clear D. The CDR3 runs 15 residues. Trimming took off 6 bases at V and 1 base at J, with 10 bases between the two ends. Germline V gene data show CDR1 as KGHSH and CDR2 as LQKENI.

The chain joins TRBV7-8 to TRBJ2-3; perhaps D is TRBD1 or TRBD2 (5 bases each). This CDR3 has 16 amino acids. Germline assignment: CDR1 SGHVS and CDR2 FQNEAQ. V lost 1 base and J 1 base, leaving 12 bases between the germline ends. CDR3 sequence reads: CASSLGRGRGTDTQYF. DNA for the CDR3: TGTGCCAGCAGCTTAGGCCGGGGACGAGGCACAGATACGCAGTATTTT.

The sample holds a few counts of this clonotype. This chain uses TRBV7-2 with TRBJ1-2; unclear D gene. The CDR3 loop spans 16 amino acids. In germline, CDR1 is SGHTA, CDR2 FQGNSA. Trimming took 3 bases from V and 0 from J, leaving 14 bases between them. The CDR3 sequence is CASSLVWVIANYGYTF. Here the CDR3 DNA reads TGTGCCAGCAGCTTGGTTTGGGTGATTGCTAACTATGGCTACACCTTC. Supplemented by reference TRBV7-2 and TRBJ1-2, the full variable domain reads GAGVSQSPSNKVTEKGKDVELRCDPISGHTALYWYRQSLGQGLEFLIYFQGNSAPDKSGLPSDRFSAERTGGSVSTLTIQRTQQEDSAVYLCASSLVWVIANYGYTFGSGTRLTVV.